Listed here are 8 T cell receptor beta chains from one sample, sequenced in a study of PD-1 blockade in classical Hodgkin lymphoma. The assay was immunoSEQ multiplex PCR, and TCRdb's table has in-frame clones only and misses some. This sample has 29,000 or so clones, with more than 70% found just once. Time point of the sample: newly diagnosed, previously untreated cHL patient sample. CD4+ T cells were purified from thawed PBMCs by negative selection. The sequenced material came from CD4+ T cells from blood. The receptor set was obtained from a human donor with classical Hodgkin lymphoma.

This chain uses TRBV5-1 with TRBJ2-1; 8 bases fit TRBD2. J was trimmed by 5 bases and V by 2 bases; bases with no gene match: 3. CDR3 length: 14 amino acids. Germline V gives CDR1 SGHRS, CDR2 YFSETQ. The CDR3 spells CASSFGTSHNEQFF. As DNA, the CDR3 is TGCGCCAGCAGCTTTGGGACTAGTCACAATGAGCAGTTCTTC.

This chain links TRBV18 with TRBJ2-7, with TRBD2 as a possible D gene (5 bases). The CDR3 consists of 16 residues. The germline V gene has CDR1 KGHSH and CDR2 LQKENI. Trimming cost V 2 bases and J 1 base, with 15 bases left between them. The CDR3 loop reads CASSPSAAGGSYEQYF. CDR3 nucleotides: TGTGCCAGCTCACCATCTGCTGCCGGAGGTTCCTACGAGCAGTACTTC.

The chain links TRBV19 to TRBJ1-5; D ambiguous. Germline CDR1 LNHDA, CDR2 SQIVND (reference sequence). The CDR3 is 12 residues long. V dropped 7 bases and J dropped 0 bases, with 4 bases sitting between them. The CDR3 loop is CASKDSNQPQHF. CDR3 sequence (DNA): TGTGCCAGTAAGGATAGCAATCAGCCCCAGCATTTT.

This chain uses TRBV18 with TRBJ1-1; D is unclear. Trimming shortened V by 2 bases and J by 1 base, and 2 bases separated the two germline ends. Germline CDR1 KGHSH, CDR2 LQKENI. The CDR3 is made up of 12 amino acids. The CDR3 loop reads CASSPSNTEAFF. In nucleotides, the CDR3 is TGTGCCAGCTCACCATCGAACACTGAAGCTTTCTTT.

Of note for this clone: The same CDR3 also results from other DNA sequences found in this sample. The chain has TRBV7-2 and TRBJ1-2, with TRBD1 as a possible D gene (6 bases). From germline, CDR1 is SGHTA and CDR2 FQGNSA. CDR3 length: 15 amino acids. V gave up 5 bases and J gave up 4 bases, with 17 bases separating them. CDR3: CASSSQTGKLYGYTF. As DNA, the CDR3 is TGTGCCAGCAGCAGCCAGACAGGAAAACTCTATGGCTACACCTTC.

V gene TRBV11-3 combines with J gene TRBJ2-2, with D unresolved. The ends were cut back, 5 bases at V and 5 bases at J, with 15 bases in the middle. The CDR3 spans 15 residues. In germline, CDR1 is SGHNT, CDR2 YENEEA. The CDR3 region is CASSPTPHSTGELFF. In nucleotides, the CDR3 is TGTGCCAGCAGCCCCACCCCCCACAGTACCGGGGAGCTGTTTTTT.

The chain combines TRBV11-1 with TRBJ2-7; D is unresolved. The CDR3 extends over 14 amino acids. Germline assignment: CDR1 SGHAT and CDR2 FQDESV (reference sequence). Deletions cut 2 bases from V and 5 bases from J, with 13 bases between. The DNA of the CDR3 is TGTGCCAGCAGCTTATTTTCCTTGGGCGACGAGCAGTACTTC. It translates to CASSLFSLGDEQYF.

The chain links TRBV7-9 to TRBJ2-3, with D possibly matching TRBD2 (5 bases). V lost 6 bases and J 4 bases, leaving 14 bases between the germline ends. This CDR3 is 14 amino acids long. CDR1 and CDR2 from the germline V gene are SEHNR and FQNEAQ (reference sequence). The CDR3 coding sequence is TGTGCCAGCAGGGCGGGTCAAGCAGCAGATACGCAGTATTTT. Encoded protein: CASRAGQAADTQYF.